The T cell receptor beta chain under discussion was sequenced for a study of post-analysis software for immune sequencing data. This clonotype was recorded once. As yet, its antigen is unknown. Germline-derived CDR1 and CDR2 are SGHAT and FQNNGV. V was clipped by 5 bases and J by 4 bases, with 11 bases between them. The CDR3 has 13 amino acids. Researchers reported that TCR beta cDNA libraries carried unique molecular identifiers. TCRdb itself ran the PCR reads through MiXCR, one entry per CDR3 protein. In the table there are about 160,000 distinct CDR3 sequences, 35% to 40% of which are singletons. Study findings and constraints: Among 5 or 6 TRBV segments more frequent in patients than controls were TRBV5-6, TRBV5-1 and TRBV20-1.

This receptor was taken from a girl aged 10-17 years with multiple sclerosis. Sequenced here: blood, sampled after autologous hematopoietic stem cell transplantation. V and J are TRBV11-2 and TRBJ1-2; perhaps TRBD1 as D (6 bases). The CDR3 DNA reads TGTGCCAGCAGCCGAGACAGGCTCTATGGCTACACCTTC. Encoded protein: CASSRDRLYGYTF. The variable domain in full, with the rest retrieved from reference TRBV11-2 and TRBJ1-2, is EAGVAQSPRYKIIEKRQSVAFWCNPISGHATLYWYQQILGQGPKLLIQFQNNGVVDDSQLPKDRFSAERLKGVDSTLKIQPAKLEDSAVYLCASSRDRLYGYTFGSGTRLTVV.